The 21 T cell receptor beta chains below all came from one sample that was sequenced in a study of response to subunit inactivated influenza vaccine. TCRdb re-called the RT-PCR reads through MiXCR, storing one row per CDR3 protein. In the table there are some 570,000 distinct CDR3 sequences, around 11% of which are singletons. The sample also formed part of further work on T cells expressing NK-cell markers. Turning to that study: What made the TCR beta cDNA was 5'RACE template switching with UMIs.

Source: PBMCs from blood, taken on the day of vaccination. Source of these receptors: a man between 50 and 59 years old who received an inactivated influenza vaccine.

This clonotype appeared a few times. The chain employs TRBV28 and TRBJ1-1, with TRBD1 as a possible D gene (5 bases). V lost 3 bases, J lost 3 bases, and 14 bases lay in between. Germline V lookup: CDR1 MDHEN, CDR2 SYDVKM. This CDR3 region has 15 residues. The CDR3 here is CASSFEGLGDTEAFF. The CDR3 bases are TGTGCCAGCAGTTTTGAGGGCCTAGGGGACACTGAAGCTTTCTTT.

The chain uses TRBV11-1 and TRBJ2-4, with TRBD2 as a possible D gene (5 bases). Germline assignment: CDR1 SGHAT and CDR2 FQDESV (reference sequence). V lost 6 bases and J lost 0, with 12 bases in between. The CDR3 is 15 residues long. CDR3 residues: CASSSGLEAKNIQYF. The CDR3 nucleotides are TGTGCCAGCAGTTCCGGACTGGAAGCCAAAAACATTCAGTACTTC.

This clonotype occurred a few times. DNA for the CDR3: TGTGCCAGCAGGCGCGCCGCGAGCGGGAGTATCTACGAGCAGTACTTC. Protein sequence: CASRRAASGSIYEQYF. The chain links TRBV28 to TRBJ2-7; TRBD2 matches at 8 bases. The CDR3 contains 16 residues. Trimming took 6 bases from V and 3 from J; bases not matched to a gene: 13. The germline CDR1 and CDR2 sequences are MDHEN and SYDVKM.

This clonotype occurred a few times. The chain has TRBV27 and TRBJ1-1; tentative D call: TRBD1 (5 bases). V lost 3 bases and J 5 bases, leaving 13 bases between the germline ends. The CDR3 is 14 residues long. Per germline, CDR1 MNHEY and CDR2 SMNVEV (reference sequence). The CDR3 is CASSFSGIGTEAFF. CDR3 coding DNA: TGTGCCAGCAGTTTTTCAGGGATTGGTACTGAAGCTTTCTTT.

There are a few counts of this clonotype. V is TRBV12-3 or TRBV12-4 and J is TRBJ2-7; D is possibly TRBD1 (5 bases). The V gene lost 4 bases and the J gene lost 2 bases, with 9 bases spanning the gap. The length of the CDR3 is 13 residues. The CDR3 loop is CASSSDIAYEQYF. The DNA of the CDR3 is TGTGCCAGCAGTTCGGACATTGCCTACGAGCAGTACTTC.

This clonotype was observed a few times. The J gene is TRBJ2-7, the V gene TRBV20-1; TRBD2 might be the D (7 bases). This CDR3 region has 15 residues. The ends were cut back, 0 bases at V and 4 bases at J, with 16 bases in the middle. From germline, CDR1 is DFQATT and CDR2 SNEGSKA (reference sequence). The CDR3, as DNA: TGCAGTGCTAGAGATTCGGGCGGGGGCTTTTACGAGCAGTACTTC. It specifies CSARDSGGGFYEQYF.

This clonotype was detected many times. The CDR3 does not end in the conserved phenylalanine or tryptophan, so this is likely a read error. No DNA is shown, since the ends of the CDR3 on it are uncertain; the CDR3 is the one TCRdb lists. The V call is TRBV24-1, the J call TRBJ2-7; the table's D call TRBD1 went unverified against the DNA. Including both end residues, the CDR3 is 12 amino acids long. Germline loops: CDR1 KGHDR, CDR2 SFDVKD. This chain's CDR3 is CATRGEPGYGSS.

V gene TRBV18 combines with J gene TRBJ2-7; 8 nucleotides match TRBD1. J gave up 3 bases and V 0 bases, and 4 bases lay outside the gene matches. This CDR3 has 15 residues. Germline lookup yields CDR1 KGHSH and CDR2 LQKENI. The CDR3 bases are TGTGCCAGCTCACCACCTACAGGGGGTAACTACGAGCAGTACTTC. Translated: CASSPPTGGNYEQYF.

This clonotype was found a few times. The chain joins TRBV20-1 to TRBJ1-2; D possibly corresponds to TRBD1 (6 bases). This CDR3 spans 15 amino acids. Between the trimmed V and J ends, which lost 6 bases and 5 bases, there was a span of 22 bases. Germline loops: CDR1 DFQATT, CDR2 SNEGSKA (reference sequence). The CDR3 DNA follows: TGCAGTGCCGTTCAGGGGTTTGCTTCCATTTATGGCTACACCTTC. It specifies CSAVQGFASIYGYTF.

The table lists this clonotype with a few counts. This chain links TRBV4-3 with TRBJ2-1; TRBD2 is a possible D gene (7 bases). The CDR3 spans 15 residues. Germline values: CDR1 LGHNA, CDR2 YSLEER. V gave up 4 bases and J gave up 9 bases, with 19 bases separating them. The CDR3 loop is CASSPGGTTGGEQFF. CDR3 coding DNA: TGCGCCAGCAGCCCCGGGGGGACAACAGGCGGTGAGCAGTTCTTC.

A few counts support this clonotype. The chain employs TRBV7-9 and TRBJ1-2; D is perhaps TRBD1 (6 bases). Germline V gene lookup returns CDR1 SEHNR and CDR2 FQNEAQ (reference sequence). Trimming stripped 4 bases from V and 3 bases from J, with 15 bases between. The CDR3 covers 15 residues. In nucleotides, the CDR3 is TGTGCCAGCAGCTACCGGACAGATATAGACTATGGCTACACCTTC. Amino acid sequence: CASSYRTDIDYGYTF.

This clonotype has just a few counts. The chain links TRBV4-1 to TRBJ2-1; tentative D call: TRBD2 (5 bases). Deletions cut 0 bases from V and 0 bases from J, with 9 bases between. CDR1 and CDR2 (germline): MGHRA, YSYEKL. This CDR3 spans 16 amino acids. CDR3 residues: CASSQDLAYSYNEQFF. CDR3 nucleotides: TGCGCCAGCAGCCAAGACCTAGCCTACTCCTACAATGAGCAGTTCTTC.

The CDR3 coding sequence is TGTGCCAGCAGTTTATGGGCGGGGGACCTCAATGAGCAGTTCTTC. Amino acids: CASSLWAGDLNEQFF. The chain is built from TRBV28 and TRBJ2-1; 7 bases map to TRBD2. Germline V lookup: CDR1 MDHEN, CDR2 SYDVKM. V was clipped by 0 bases and J by 6 bases; unmatched bases: 5. The CDR3 extends over 15 amino acids.

The V call is TRBV19, the J call TRBJ1-1; 9 bases line up with TRBD1. This CDR3 region has 14 residues. Looked up from germline, CDR1 is LNHDA and CDR2 is SQIVND (reference sequence). V dropped 6 bases and J dropped 4; count of bases not matched to a gene: 6. The CDR3 sequence: CASRHRDRVTEAFF. The CDR3 DNA reads as TGTGCCAGTAGACACCGGGACAGGGTCACTGAAGCTTTCTTT.

This clonotype was seen a handful of times. This sequence joins TRBV3-1 and TRBJ2-1; 9 nucleotides match TRBD1. Per germline, CDR1 LGHDT and CDR2 YNNKEL (reference sequence). The CDR3 spans 18 residues. J gave up 8 bases and V 0 bases, and 14 bases lay outside the gene matches. CDR3 loop: CASSQEFPWDRDVDEQFF. The CDR3 nucleotides are TGTGCCAGCAGCCAAGAATTCCCGTGGGACAGGGATGTCGATGAGCAGTTCTTC.

Ten or more counts support this clonotype. The chain has TRBV19 and TRBJ2-5, with D tentatively TRBD2 (6 bases). V was pared by 6 bases and J by 5 bases, with 13 bases between. The CDR3 loop spans 13 amino acids. Germline V lookup: CDR1 LNHDA, CDR2 SQIVND (reference sequence). The CDR3 spells CASRNSAGETQYF. The CDR3 nucleotides are TGTGCCAGTAGAAATTCCGCGGGGGAGACCCAGTACTTC.

This clonotype has just a few counts. The chain links TRBV20-1 to TRBJ1-1; no clear D. The CDR3 is 17 residues long. V lost 3 bases to trimming and J lost 0 bases, with 20 bases between them. Germline loops: CDR1 DFQATT, CDR2 SNEGSKA (reference sequence). CDR3 coding DNA: TGCAGTGCTAGGTCTTGGTTCCAGTTAGACATGAACACTGAAGCTTTCTTT. It is translated as CSARSWFQLDMNTEAFF.

CDR3 residues: CASSRNPGTQYF. As DNA, the CDR3 is TGTGCCAGCAGCCGAAATCCCGGTACGCAGTATTTT. The chain carries TRBV7-2 and TRBJ2-3, with D hard to call. Per the germline V gene, CDR1 is SGHTA and CDR2 is FQGNSA. The CDR3 spans 12 residues. V lost 5 bases and J 8 bases, leaving 11 bases between the germline ends.

The V gene is TRBV4-3, the J gene TRBJ2-2; D remains ambiguous. The CDR3 loop spans 14 amino acids. V was shortened by 4 bases and J by 7 bases, with 13 bases between the two germline ends. Germline CDR1 and CDR2: LGHNA and YSLEER. The chain's CDR3 is CASSPEISNGELFF. The DNA for the CDR3 is TGCGCCAGCAGCCCAGAGATTTCAAACGGGGAGCTGTTTTTT.

This clonotype was seen repeatedly, ten times or more. The chain carries TRBV9 and TRBJ2-1; TRBD2 agrees at 12 bases. The CDR3 is made up of 16 amino acids. Germline V gene sequence: CDR1 SGDLS, CDR2 YYNGEE. V lost 4 bases to trimming and J lost 8 bases; unmatched junction nucleotides: 10. In DNA form, the CDR3 reads TGTGCCAGCAGCAACGCACTAGCGGGAGGTCAGGATGAGCAGTTCTTC. Protein: CASSNALAGGQDEQFF.

This clonotype was observed a handful of times. This rearrangement joins TRBV20-1 to TRBJ1-1; 10 nucleotides align to TRBD1. Per germline, CDR1 DFQATT and CDR2 SNEGSKA (reference sequence). V was pared by 5 bases and J by 1 base, with 10 bases of the junction left unmatched. The CDR3 is 16 amino acids. CDR3 amino acids: CSALPGTGAQNTEAFF. As DNA, the CDR3 is TGCAGTGCTCTCCCCGGGACAGGGGCCCAGAACACTGAAGCTTTCTTT.